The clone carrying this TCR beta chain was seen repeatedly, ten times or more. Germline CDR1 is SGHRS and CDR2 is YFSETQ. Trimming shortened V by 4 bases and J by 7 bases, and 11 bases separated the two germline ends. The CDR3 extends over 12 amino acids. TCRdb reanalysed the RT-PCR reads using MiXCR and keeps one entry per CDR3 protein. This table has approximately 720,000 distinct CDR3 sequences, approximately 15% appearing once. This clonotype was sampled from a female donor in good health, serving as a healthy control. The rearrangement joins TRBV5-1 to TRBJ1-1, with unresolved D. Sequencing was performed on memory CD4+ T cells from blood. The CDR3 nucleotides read TGCGCCAGCAGCCCAGACATGGTTGAAGCTTTCTTT. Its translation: CASSPDMVEAFF.